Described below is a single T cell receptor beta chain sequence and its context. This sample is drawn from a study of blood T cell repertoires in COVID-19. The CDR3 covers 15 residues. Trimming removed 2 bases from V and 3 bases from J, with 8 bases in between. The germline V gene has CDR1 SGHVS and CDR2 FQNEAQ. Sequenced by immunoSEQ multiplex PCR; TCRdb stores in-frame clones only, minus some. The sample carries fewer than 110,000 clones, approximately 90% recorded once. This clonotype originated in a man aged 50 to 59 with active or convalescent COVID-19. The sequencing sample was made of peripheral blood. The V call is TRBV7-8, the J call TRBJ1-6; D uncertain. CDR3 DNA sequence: TGTGCCAGCAGCTTACCGGGAGACTATAATTCACCCCTCCACTTT. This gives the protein CASSLPGDYNSPLHF.